This T cell receptor beta chain was captured in a study of long-term antiretroviral therapy in people with HIV. Findings and limits, study-wide: Relative to transplant donor controls, diversity remained lower despite increasing after ART. Control repertoires displayed wider CDR3 length ranges than the HIV repertoires.

Trimming pared 1 base from V and 1 base from J, leaving 6 bases between. CDR1 is SGHNT and CDR2 is YYREEE in the germline V gene (reference sequence). CDR3 length: 15 residues. Survey-level resolution applied to immunoSEQ assay v3.0. Sequencing set out to capture about 40,000-50,000 T-cell genomes per sample. Assay: immunoSEQ multiplex PCR; the TCRdb copy retains only in-frame clones and omits some. The sample lists fewer than 25,000 clones, approximately 88% occurring once. DNA was extracted from roughly 1-10 million thawed cryopreserved PBMC. Details on this clone: The antigen remains undetermined.

This receptor was identified in a man aged 30 to 39 with HIV. The gene calls are TRBV5-4 and TRBJ2-6; the D gene is possibly TRBD1 (5 bases). The specimen comprised unsorted PBMCs, sampled around 6 years after starting antiretroviral therapy. The CDR3 DNA is TGTGCCAGCAGCTTGACAGGATCTGGGGCCAACGTCCTGACTTTC. It translates to CASSLTGSGANVLTF.